This TCR beta chain was captured by sequencing in a study of response to subunit inactivated influenza vaccine (dated by TCRdb to 2016 to 2019). Looking at the study overall: Deep quantitative profiling of the T cell receptor repertoire was used in the study to follow responses to a trivalent subunit inactivated influenza vaccine. The study at large found these results: According to the authors, only a limited number of new T cells may be recruited by each seasonal influenza vaccination.

The library was built by means of RT-PCR. Sequencing was performed on an Illumina HiSeq 2500. Using fastp at Q25 and MiXCR, TCRdb reprocessed the public reads and kept productive beta chains. All rows with the same CDR3 protein become a single entry with the most common DNA and genes. This sample has about 190,000 distinct CDR3 sequences in its table, and approximately 15% of those were observed once. Approximately 27% of the sample comes from the top ten. The germline V gene specifies MGHRA as CDR1 and YSYEKL as CDR2. From its cysteine to its phenylalanine, the CDR3 spans 15 amino acids. The retained sequence is limited to the CDR3, 45 bases, with the frame set at the first base. The junction carries 18 bases between V and J, which are trimmed by 3 bases and 7 bases respectively. This clonotype came up many times. The clone's antigen remains unknown. Base qualities are not at hand, and no much larger clone is one base apart.

Recombination linked TRBV4-1 to TRBJ2-5; no D gene call is confident. Sample: CD8+ T cells sorted from PBMCs, taken approximately 5 days after vaccination. The clonotype was recovered from a man in his fifties who received an inactivated influenza vaccine. Donor details come from another sample of the same person, matched by shared clones. The CDR3 reads CASSQLTNTKATQYF. The DNA reads as follows: TGCGCCAGCAGCCAGCTGACAAACACTAAGGCGACCCAGTACTTC.